This T cell receptor (beta chain) was profiled in a study of shared clonotypes between healthy human individuals. Study background: Aged between 18 and 49, the donors were a couple of women and a few men.

This clone was seen a single time. Genomic DNA of each subset was evenly split across several immunoSEQ plates. TCRdb's copy holds only in-frame clones and misses some; the assay was immunoSEQ multiplex PCR. In the table there are 450,000 to 500,000 clones, approximately 84% of which are singletons. Trimming removed 6 bases from V and 2 bases from J; junction bases left unmatched: 7. Germline-derived CDR1 and CDR2 are SQVTM and ANQGSEA. The CDR3 totals 14 residues. The study enrolled healthy HIV-negative adults without recent acute infections or vaccinations as donors. In unsorted samples, genomic DNA was obtained using approximately 81 million PBMCs.

The rearrangement uses TRBV29-1 and TRBJ2-5; 9 bases are shared with TRBD1. The specimen was PBMCs. This sequence originates from a woman aged 40-49 years in good health. Some clones in this sample may be carry-over from other donors' samples. CDR3 in amino acids: CSVSPGTGQETQYF. The CDR3 region has the DNA TGCAGCGTCTCGCCCGGGACAGGGCAAGAGACCCAGTACTTC.